This TCR beta chain is drawn from a study of blood T cell repertoires in COVID-19 (dated by TCRdb to 2018 to 2021). In terms of the full investigation: The collaborator samples originated in the United States, Italy and Spain and spanned the acute and convalescent phases of COVID-19. Deeply sampled blood TCRbeta repertoires from subjects exposed to, actively infected with, or recovered from COVID-19 were included in the dataset. The samples were drawn from the first 160 participants of the ongoing ImmuneRACE study and from more than 1,000 subjects provided by 6 global collaborators. The sample metadata nearly always contained a de-identified subject ID, COVID-19 status, age in years and sex. The prospective study material was composed of cDNA or gDNA derived from T cells, B-cell-depleted T cells, or PBMCs. A freely available public database, intended as a resource for researchers studying the immune response to SARS-CoV-2, is where the repertoires were released. Where HLA class I and class II types were available, the types were taken from metadata supplied by the sample provider, not from assay-based typing. General findings and caveats noted by the study authors: Clinical and demographic metadata were provided uncurated, with the amount varying by source and participant.

Details on this clone: Its antigen is currently not known. Base qualities were left out, and no much larger clone turns up one base away.

Germline trimming: 6 bases from V, 6 bases from J; junction bases outside gene matches: 16. Measured from the cysteine to the phenylalanine, the CDR3 is 16 residues long. CDR3 DNA is the only sequence kept; it has 48 bases, read in frame from the first base. The germline V gene sets CDR1 to SQVTM and CDR2 to ANQGSEA. Each collaborating institution followed its own protocols to collect whole blood in K2EDTA tubes. For TCRbeta analysis, collaborator samples were shipped as frozen whole blood, as isolated PBMCs, or as DNA extracted from either sample type. TCRbeta CDR3 regions were amplified from genomic DNA by means of the immunoSEQ Assay, a bias-controlled multiplex PCR. The original pipeline was this. Within the assay, amplification of reference gene primers was used to estimate how many nucleated cells each sample contained. Sequence reads were collapsed and filtered to measure the absolute abundance of every unique TCRbeta CDR3 rearrangement. For each sample, productive Simpson clonality was calculated by taking the square root of Simpson's diversity index across productive rearrangements. Entries here come from immuneACCESS through TCRdb and include only in-frame sequences with V and J called. Some clones fail to appear in such tables; in the studies checked, an unresolved V gene covers under half of the shortfall, and the cause of the remainder is unknown. V and J calls and clone size are copied from that table; D and trimming were computed from the DNA. The sample table shows about 140,000 clones, and approximately 78% are seen once. The top ten clones comprise less than 4.5% of the sample.

Recombination linked TRBV29-1 to TRBJ1-1, with 10 bases aligning to TRBD1. Sequenced input: peripheral blood. The sequence was obtained from a woman at least 80 years old with acute or convalescent COVID-19. The CDR3: CSVSTGGSGYSAEAFF. The nucleotide sequence is given as TGCAGCGTCTCGACAGGGGGCTCGGGATATTCAGCTGAAGCTTTCTTT.